This T cell receptor beta chain was obtained from a study of control samples from healthy donors and cancer patients. After removal of 4 bases from V and 6 bases from J, the junction contained 8 bases not matched to a gene. CDR3 length: 15 amino acids. Germline CDR1 is MNHNY and CDR2 is SVGAGI (reference sequence). Only in-frame clones appear in the TCRdb table, and some are missing; sequencing was by immunoSEQ multiplex PCR. Here the sample spans 75,000 to 90,000 clones, approximately 88% being singletons. This receptor was taken from a woman in her fifties or sixties with colorectal cancer. Sample: PBMCs. The chain links TRBV6-6 to TRBJ2-1; TRBD2 matches 8 bases. CDR3 nucleotides: TGTGCCAGCAGTTTGCGAGCGGGGGACCGCAATGAGCAGTTCTTC. The encoded protein is CASSLRAGDRNEQFF.